This T cell receptor (beta chain) is from a study of blood T cell repertoires in COVID-19. The overall study: Sites in the United States, Italy and Spain provided acute and convalescent COVID-19 samples.

CDR1 and CDR2 from the germline V gene are SQVTM and ANQGSEA. The V gene lost 6 bases and the J gene lost 1 base, with 13 bases spanning the gap. The CDR3 has 14 amino acids. Data came from immunoSEQ multiplex PCR; TCRdb stores just in-frame clones and leaves some out. The table includes about 6,600 clones, nearly 90% detected once. The clonotype comes from a human donor in a cohort sampled during active COVID-19. The donor label of this sample is uncertain. This chain connects TRBV29-1 to TRBJ2-1; TRBD2 is a possible D gene (6 bases). Sequenced input: peripheral blood. The chain's CDR3 is CSVLRGPSYNEQFF. CDR3 sequence (DNA): TGCAGCGTGTTGCGGGGACCTTCCTACAATGAGCAGTTCTTC.